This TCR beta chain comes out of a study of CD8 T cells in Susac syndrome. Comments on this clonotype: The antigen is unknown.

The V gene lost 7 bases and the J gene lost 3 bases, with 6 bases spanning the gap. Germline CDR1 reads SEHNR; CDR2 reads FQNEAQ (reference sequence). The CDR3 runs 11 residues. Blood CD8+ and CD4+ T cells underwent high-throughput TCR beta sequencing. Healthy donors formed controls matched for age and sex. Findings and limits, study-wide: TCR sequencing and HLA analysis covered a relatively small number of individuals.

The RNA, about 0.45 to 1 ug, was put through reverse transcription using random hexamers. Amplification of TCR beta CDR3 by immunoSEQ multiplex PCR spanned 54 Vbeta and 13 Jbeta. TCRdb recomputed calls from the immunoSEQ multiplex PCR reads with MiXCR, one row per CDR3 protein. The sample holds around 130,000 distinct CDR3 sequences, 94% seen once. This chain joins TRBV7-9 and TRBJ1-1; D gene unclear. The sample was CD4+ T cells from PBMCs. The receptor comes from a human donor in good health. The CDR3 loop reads CASTADTEAFF. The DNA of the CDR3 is TGTGCCAGCACGGCCGACACTGAAGCTTTCTTT.